Shown below are 22 T cell receptor beta chains from a single sample sequenced in a study of blood T cell repertoires in COVID-19. Measured with immunoSEQ multiplex PCR; TCRdb has only the in-frame clones, and not every one. The sample carries around 100,000 clones, about nine tenths recorded once. Material for sequencing was peripheral blood. The receptor set was obtained from a man in his forties or fifties with acute or convalescent COVID-19.

The rearrangement uses TRBV2 and TRBJ2-7; the D gene is possibly TRBD1 (6 bases). Germline assignment: CDR1 SNHLY and CDR2 FYNNEI. V dropped 3 bases and J dropped 6 bases, with 12 bases sitting between them. The CDR3 length is 13 residues. CDR3 loop: CASSDRGRGEQYF. The CDR3 DNA reads as TGTGCCAGCAGTGACAGGGGTCGCGGCGAGCAGTACTTC.

V usage is TRBV24-1 and J usage is TRBJ2-7; maybe TRBD1 (6 bases). V was cut by 2 bases and J by 7 bases, with 8 bases left in between. This CDR3 is built from 12 residues. CDR1 is KGHDR, CDR2 SFDVKD, per germline. The CDR3 loop reads CATSDYREEQYF. In DNA, the CDR3 is TGTGCCACCAGTGATTACAGGGAAGAGCAGTACTTC.

This clone was detected a few times. This chain connects TRBV2 to TRBJ2-1; perhaps TRBD2 as D (5 bases). Trimming removed 6 bases from V and 3 bases from J, with 15 bases in between. CDR1 is SNHLY, CDR2 FYNNEI, per germline. CDR3 size: 15 residues. The CDR3 DNA is TGTGCCAGCAGGTCTAGGGAGTCAGTCTACAATGAGCAGTTCTTC. Its translation: CASRSRESVYNEQFF.

Concerning this clone itself: One junction end disagrees with the germline gene, perhaps due to a read error. This rearrangement joins TRBV7-9 to TRBJ2-3; D remains unclear. This CDR3 spans 8 amino acids. Germline CDR1 reads SEHNR; CDR2 reads FQNEAQ (reference sequence). This CDR3 reads CSLDTQYF. Written as DNA, the CDR3 is TGCTCGTTGGATACGCAGTATTTT.

The genes are TRBV27 and TRBJ1-1; 8 nucleotides align to TRBD1. The CDR3 is 16 amino acids. Germline V gives CDR1 MNHEY, CDR2 SMNVEV (reference sequence). With V trimmed by 2 bases and J by 4 bases, 9 bases remained unmatched. The DNA of the CDR3 is TGTGCCAGCAGTTTAAGGACAGGGCAACTCATCACTGAAGCTTTCTTT. Amino acid sequence: CASSLRTGQLITEAFF.

V gene TRBV18 combines with J gene TRBJ1-1; maybe TRBD1 (5 bases). This CDR3 contains 14 residues. CDR1 is KGHSH and CDR2 is LQKENI in the germline V gene. V dropped 3 bases and J dropped 6 bases, with 14 bases sitting between them. The CDR3 loop is CASSPQGAGAEAFF. The CDR3 region has the DNA TGTGCCAGCTCACCGCAGGGCGCCGGAGCTGAAGCTTTCTTT.

J is TRBJ1-1 and V is TRBV19; maybe TRBD1 (6 bases). V lost 3 bases to trimming and J lost 1 base, with 15 bases between them. The CDR3 runs to 16 residues. Germline assignment: CDR1 LNHDA and CDR2 SQIVND (reference sequence). In DNA form, the CDR3 reads TGTGCCAGTAGTATCCGGGGGGCCGTTGGGAACACTGAAGCTTTCTTT. It yields the protein CASSIRGAVGNTEAFF.

This chain connects TRBV27 to TRBJ2-2; 11 bases line up with TRBD2. V lost 7 bases to trimming and J lost 0 bases; unmatched junction nucleotides: 10. The germline gives CDR1 MNHEY, CDR2 SMNVEV (reference sequence). The CDR3 spans 18 residues. The CDR3 reads CASTMQLAGVSNTGELFF. For the CDR3, the DNA is TGTGCCAGCACAATGCAACTAGCGGGAGTCTCGAACACCGGGGAGCTGTTTTTT.

The genes are TRBV6-6 and TRBJ2-3; TRBD2 is a possible D gene (5 bases). The V end lost 3 bases, the J end lost 0 bases, and 7 bases lay between the germline ends. Germline assignment: CDR1 MNHNY and CDR2 SVGAGI (reference sequence). This CDR3 region has 14 residues. CDR3 DNA sequence: TGTGCCAGCAGTTATACGGGAAGCACAGATACGCAGTATTTT. This gives the protein CASSYTGSTDTQYF.

The chain couples TRBV5-1 to TRBJ1-1; D possibly corresponds to TRBD1 (5 bases). CDR3 size: 14 residues. Trimming stripped 5 bases from V and 3 bases from J, with 14 bases between. The germline V gene has CDR1 SGHRS and CDR2 YFSETQ. The CDR3 here is CASRRDWGDTEAFF. As DNA, the CDR3 is TGCGCCAGCAGACGCGACTGGGGGGACACTGAAGCTTTCTTT. Complete variable domain (other parts from reference TRBV5-1 and TRBJ1-1): KAGVTQTPRYLIKTRGQQVTLSCSPISGHRSVSWYQQTPGQGLQFLFEYFSETQRNKGNFPGRFSGRQFSNSRSEMNVSTLELGDSALYLCASRRDWGDTEAFFGQGTRLTVV.

CDR3 residues: CATSDPGETTLSSGYTF. DNA of the CDR3: TGTGCCACCAGTGATCCGGGAGAGACAACACTAAGCTCCGGCTACACCTTC. The chain combines TRBV24-1 with TRBJ1-2; no reliable D call. The CDR3 is made up of 17 amino acids. CDR1 and CDR2 (germline): KGHDR, SFDVKD. V was shortened by 3 bases and J by 8 bases, with 24 bases between the two germline ends.

This chain joins TRBV5-4 and TRBJ2-3, with 13 bases identical to TRBD2. Trimming at V came to 3 bases and at J to 6 bases, leaving 7 bases not matched to a gene. This CDR3 has 16 residues. Germline lookup yields CDR1 SGHNT and CDR2 YYREEE (reference sequence). For the CDR3, the DNA is TGTGCCAGCAGCTCAACGGGACTAGCGGGATTGGATACGCAGTATTTT. Translating it yields CASSSTGLAGLDTQYF.

The V and J genes are TRBV18 and TRBJ2-5; D is possibly TRBD1 (6 bases). This CDR3 is built from 13 residues. CDR1 is KGHSH and CDR2 is LQKENI in the germline V gene. Between the trimmed V and J ends, which lost 4 bases and 5 bases, there was a span of 11 bases. The DNA for the CDR3 is TGTGCCAGCTCACTGCAGGGGCGGGAGACCCAGTACTTC. Protein product: CASSLQGRETQYF.

The V and J genes are TRBV12-3 or TRBV12-4 and TRBJ1-5; D might be TRBD1 (6 bases). V gave up 5 bases and J gave up 13 bases, with 12 bases separating them. This CDR3 is built from 11 residues. This CDR3 is CASSQGIPQHF. DNA of the CDR3: TGTGCCAGCAGTCAGGGGATCCCGCAGCATTTT.

The chain links TRBV6-5 to TRBJ2-7, with a possible D match to TRBD1 (6 bases). Germline V CDR1 and CDR2: MNHEY, SVGAGI. This CDR3 is built from 14 residues. Trimming removed 2 bases from V and 4 bases from J, with 12 bases in between. CDR3 sequence: CASSYVFQGYEQYF. CDR3 bases: TGTGCCAGCAGTTACGTCTTCCAGGGGTACGAGCAGTACTTC.

The J gene is TRBJ2-3, the V gene TRBV19; D unresolved. Trimming took off 5 bases at V and 3 bases at J, with 15 bases between the two ends. Germline V gives CDR1 LNHDA, CDR2 SQIVND (reference sequence). There are 15 residues in the CDR3. The DNA of the CDR3 is TGTGCCAGTAGTCGCGCCGCGGTGCGAACAGATACGCAGTATTTT. Its protein product is CASSRAAVRTDTQYF.

The chain couples TRBV9 to TRBJ2-3, with a tentative D call TRBD1 (5 bases). CDR3 length equals 14 residues. Germline CDR1 is SGDLS and CDR2 is YYNGEE. V was clipped by 4 bases and J by 6 bases, with 15 bases between them. DNA for the CDR3: TGTGCCAGCAGCCTTTGGACCGCAGGGGATACGCAGTATTTT. Translating it yields CASSLWTAGDTQYF.

This chain connects TRBV29-1 to TRBJ2-7; 8 bases agree with TRBD2. V dropped 4 bases and J dropped 0; count of bases not matched to a gene: 11. Germline CDR1 is SQVTM and CDR2 is ANQGSEA. CDR3 length: 16 amino acids. The CDR3 spells CSVVWAGGPFSYEQYF. CDR3 sequence (DNA): TGCAGCGTTGTTTGGGCGGGAGGCCCCTTCTCCTACGAGCAGTACTTC.

The V and J genes are TRBV5-1 and TRBJ2-7, with D perhaps TRBD2 (7 bases). The CDR3 covers 12 residues. Germline CDR1 reads SGHRS; CDR2 reads YFSETQ. V lost 5 bases and J lost 6, with 12 bases in between. CDR3 loop: CASRSGEGEQYF. Written as DNA, the CDR3 is TGCGCCAGCAGGTCAGGGGAGGGCGAGCAGTACTTC.

J is TRBJ1-1 and V is TRBV5-1; a possible D gene is TRBD1 (5 bases). Looked up from germline, CDR1 is SGHRS and CDR2 is YFSETQ. The V end was cut by 5 bases, the J end by 7 bases, with 21 bases between. The CDR3 totals 15 residues. CDR3 sequence (DNA): TGCGCCAGCAGATCGTCCGCCGGGGGGATGGGTGAAGCTTTCTTT. It yields the protein CASRSSAGGMGEAFF.

This chain connects TRBV28 to TRBJ2-3, with 9 bases matching TRBD1. With V trimmed by 4 bases and J by 2 bases, 7 bases remained unmatched. The CDR3 totals 16 residues. Germline values: CDR1 MDHEN, CDR2 SYDVKM. CDR3 loop: CASSSAWDRDTDTQYF. The CDR3 nucleotides read TGTGCCAGCAGTTCCGCATGGGACAGGGACACAGATACGCAGTATTTT.

The chain uses TRBV7-9 and TRBJ2-7; 8 bases are shared with TRBD2. Germline V lookup: CDR1 SEHNR, CDR2 FQNEAQ (reference sequence). The CDR3 is made up of 14 amino acids. J was trimmed by 2 bases and V by 5 bases; bases with no gene match: 5. Here the CDR3 reads CASSLSGGAYEQYF. CDR3 nucleotides: TGTGCCAGCAGCCTGAGCGGGGGAGCCTACGAGCAGTACTTC.